A single sample gave rise to the 31 T cell receptor beta chains below, sequenced in a study of blood T cell repertoires in COVID-19 (dated by TCRdb to 2020 to 2022). Receptor libraries were prepared by the immunoSEQ multiplex PCR assay. This immuneACCESS table, as held by TCRdb, lists in-frame sequences with V and J called but not all clones. Of the missing ones, under half trace to an unresolved V gene in checked studies; the others have no known cause. Recorded for this sample are about 100,000 clones; about 88% of them occurred a single time. The top ten clones comprise 6.5% to 8% of the sample. The specimen was peripheral blood. The receptor set was obtained from a man aged 25 to 40 in a cohort sampled during active COVID-19.

This clone was counted only a few times. The chain links TRBV19 to TRBJ2-2; no clear D gene. V was pared by 5 bases and J by 0 bases, with 4 bases between. Germline CDR1 LNHDA, CDR2 SQIVND (reference sequence). The CDR3 length is 13 residues. The CDR3 spells CASSQTNTGELFF. In DNA form, the CDR3 reads TGTGCCAGTAGTCAGACGAACACCGGGGAGCTGTTTTTT.

The rearrangement joins TRBV11-2 to TRBJ1-5; D is ambiguous. Germline V gene lookup returns CDR1 SGHAT and CDR2 FQNNGV. The CDR3 runs 16 residues. V lost 5 bases to trimming and J lost 11 bases, with 25 bases between them. CDR3 nucleotides: TGTGCCAGCAGCACCCCCCACGGGCCCGGGAATGAATCCCAGCATTTT. It specifies CASSTPHGPGNESQHF. Full variable domain (remainder filled in from reference TRBV11-2 and TRBJ1-5): EAGVAQSPRYKIIEKRQSVAFWCNPISGHATLYWYQQILGQGPKLLIQFQNNGVVDDSQLPKDRFSAERLKGVDSTLKIQPAKLEDSAVYLCASSTPHGPGNESQHFGDGTRLSIL.

This chain connects TRBV28 to TRBJ1-1; TRBD1 matches at 7 bases. The CDR3 covers 14 residues. V lost 3 bases to trimming and J lost 10 bases; unmatched junction nucleotides: 11. Per germline, CDR1 MDHEN and CDR2 SYDVKM. DNA for the CDR3: TGTGCCAGCAGTTTGGAGACAGGGCGAAGAGTAGCTTTCTTT. Its protein product is CASSLETGRRVAFF.

J is TRBJ1-2 and V is TRBV30; D is undetermined. The CDR3 runs to 13 residues. V dropped 1 base and J dropped 4 bases, with 10 bases sitting between them. Germline-derived CDR1 and CDR2 are GTSNPN and SVGIG (reference sequence). The DNA of the CDR3 is TGTGCCTGGAGTGCCCGAGGTAGCTATGGCTACACCTTC. Translation gives CAWSARGSYGYTF.

This clone is a singleton in its sample. The chain links TRBV19 to TRBJ2-3; a weak D match, TRBD2 (7 bases). Germline V lookup: CDR1 LNHDA, CDR2 SQIVND (reference sequence). Trimming took off 6 bases at V and 4 bases at J, with 11 bases between the two ends. The length of the CDR3 is 13 residues. The CDR3 coding sequence is TGTGCCAGTAGACGGGGGGCTGCAGATACGCAGTATTTT. It encodes CASRRGAADTQYF. The full variable domain, with the rest looked up from reference TRBV19 and TRBJ2-3, is DGGITQSPKYLFRKEGQNVTLSCEQNLNHDAMYWYRQDPGQGLRLIYYSQIVNDFQKGDIAEGYSVSREKKESFPLTVTSAQKNPTAFYLCASRRGAADTQYFGPGTRLTVL.

J is TRBJ1-1 and V is TRBV19, with 9 bases fitting TRBD1. J lost 1 base, V lost 6 bases, and 0 bases had no gene match. From germline, CDR1 is LNHDA and CDR2 SQIVND (reference sequence). This CDR3 has 13 residues. The DNA of the CDR3 is TGTGCCAGTAGGACAGGGGGGAACACTGAAGCTTTCTTT. Encoded protein: CASRTGGNTEAFF.

The rearrangement links TRBV7-2 to TRBJ2-7, with 8 bases that match TRBD1. Losses at the gene ends were 5 bases for V and 3 bases for J; bases not matched to a gene: 9. The CDR3 has 15 amino acids. CDR1 and CDR2 from the germline V gene are SGHTA and FQGNSA. DNA for the CDR3: TGTGCCAGCAGCCAACGGACAGGGAGAATCTACGAGCAGTACTTC. Its translation is CASSQRTGRIYEQYF.

This clone was recorded once. V and J are TRBV2 and TRBJ2-2; 12 bases are a match to TRBD2. CDR1 is SNHLY and CDR2 is FYNNEI in the germline V gene. The CDR3 runs to 17 residues. With 8 bases clipped from V and 4 bases from J, the junction kept 11 bases outside the gene matches. In nucleotides, the CDR3 is TGTGCCAGCGGTCCTAGCGGGGGGGCCGGTATCACCGGGGAGCTGTTTTTT. Its translation: CASGPSGGAGITGELFF.

This clone was picked up one time. This chain uses TRBV7-6 with TRBJ2-2; perhaps TRBD1 as D (5 bases). Germline lookup yields CDR1 SGHVS and CDR2 FNYEAQ. The CDR3 spans 13 residues. V lost 9 bases, J lost 0 bases, and 8 bases lay in between. The CDR3 loop is CASGASNTGELFF. CDR3 DNA sequence: TGTGCCAGTGGGGCGTCGAACACCGGGGAGCTGTTTTTT. Full variable domain (outside the CDR3, taken from reference TRBV7-6 and TRBJ2-2): GAGVSQSPRYKVTKRGQDVALRCDPISGHVSLYWYRQALGQGPEFLTYFNYEAQQDKSGLPNDRFSAERPEGSISTLTIQRTEQRDSAMYRCASGASNTGELFFGEGSRLTVL.

This clone was picked up many times. The CDR3 bases are TGCGCCAGCAGCCAAGCTGCCGGGACAGGGGGCTCACCCCTCCACTTT. This translates into CASSQAAGTGGSPLHF. The genes are TRBV4-3 and TRBJ1-6, with 12 bases aligning to TRBD1. Trimming at V came to 1 base and at J to 10 bases, leaving 5 bases not matched to a gene. CDR3 length equals 16 residues. The germline V gene encodes CDR1 LGHNA and CDR2 YSLEER.

The chain is built from TRBV6-5 and TRBJ2-7, with D perhaps TRBD2 (6 bases). CDR3 length equals 14 residues. Trimming pared 5 bases from V and 2 bases from J, leaving 13 bases between. From germline, CDR1 is MNHEY and CDR2 SVGAGI. The CDR3 DNA is TGTGCCAGCAGTACGCCGGGACTCCCCTACGAGCAGTACTTC. As protein: CASSTPGLPYEQYF.

This chain uses TRBV3-1 (or the pseudogene TRBV3-2) with TRBJ1-1, with a weak D call TRBD1 (5 bases). Per the germline V gene, CDR1 is LGHDT and CDR2 is YNNKEL (reference sequence). The CDR3 covers 16 residues. The V end was cut by 4 bases, the J end by 3 bases, with 18 bases between. The CDR3 nucleotides read TGTGCCAGCAGCCCGCGACAGTTAGGGAAAGACACTGAAGCTTTCTTT. Translation: CASSPRQLGKDTEAFF.

The chain combines TRBV21-1 with TRBJ2-7; TRBD1 is the table's D call, not checked against the DNA. TRBV21-1 is deemed a pseudogene. CDR3 length equals 15 residues. For the CDR3, the DNA is TGTGCCAGCAGCAAAGGGCTCTCTCTTTACTACGAGCAGTACTTC. Translation gives CASSKGLSLYYEQYF.

The genes are TRBV5-1 and TRBJ2-7; the match to TRBD1 covers 7 bases. The trim removed 4 bases at V and 4 bases at J, leaving 11 bases unmatched. The CDR3 loop spans 15 amino acids. The V gene's germline CDR1 is SGHRS and CDR2 YFSETQ. Written as DNA, the CDR3 is TGCGCCAGCAGCCGAGGCGACAGGGCATATTACGAGCAGTACTTC. This sequence encodes CASSRGDRAYYEQYF.

V is TRBV25-1 and J is TRBJ2-7, with D possibly TRBD1 on 5 matching bases. Trimming took off 3 bases at V and 2 bases at J, with 14 bases between the two ends. The germline V gene encodes CDR1 MGHDK and CDR2 SYGVNS. There are 15 residues in the CDR3. The CDR3 sequence: CASSDPQTAPYEQYF. The CDR3 DNA reads as TGTGCCAGCAGTGACCCACAGACAGCACCCTACGAGCAGTACTTC.

V and J are TRBV30 and TRBJ2-1, with D hard to call. This CDR3 spans 13 amino acids. V was clipped by 1 base and J by 3 bases, with 7 bases between them. The germline CDR1 and CDR2 sequences are GTSNPN and SVGIG (reference sequence). The CDR3 spells CAWSGGDYNEQFF. The CDR3 bases are TGTGCCTGGAGTGGCGGAGACTACAATGAGCAGTTCTTC.

The V call is TRBV10-3, the J call TRBJ1-5, with D possibly TRBD1 on 5 matching bases. CDR3 size: 12 residues. V was pared by 8 bases and J by 4 bases, with 9 bases between. The germline CDR1 and CDR2 sequences are ENHRY and SYGVKD. CDR3 DNA: TGTGCCATCGGGGAGGGGAATCAGCCCCAGCATTTT. This gives the protein CAIGEGNQPQHF.

The CDR3 loop is CASSPRAGGRVTQYF. Written as DNA, the CDR3 is TGTGCCAGCAGCCCACGAGCGGGGGGGCGGGTGACCCAGTACTTC. The chain recombines TRBV5-6 with TRBJ2-5; 10 positions agree with TRBD2. Losses at the gene ends were 4 bases for V and 7 bases for J; bases not matched to a gene: 10. In germline, CDR1 is SGHDT, CDR2 YYEEEE. The CDR3 runs 15 residues.

The rearrangement uses TRBV24-1 and TRBJ2-7; D might be TRBD1 (6 bases). V was shortened by 3 bases and J by 3 bases, with 17 bases between the two germline ends. CDR1 is KGHDR, CDR2 SFDVKD, per germline. The CDR3 spans 16 residues. The CDR3 sequence: CATSDTGIGELYEQYF. CDR3 coding DNA: TGTGCCACCAGTGATACAGGGATCGGGGAACTCTACGAGCAGTACTTC.

The chain uses TRBV6-6 and TRBJ1-1; 8 bases map to TRBD1. Trimming took 8 bases from V and 1 from J; bases not matched to a gene: 3. Germline V CDR1 and CDR2: MNHNY, SVGAGI (reference sequence). This CDR3 contains 13 residues. The CDR3 nucleotides are TGTGCCAGCGGACAGGGAGCGAACACTGAAGCTTTCTTT. Protein sequence: CASGQGANTEAFF.

The V and J genes are TRBV9 and TRBJ2-3, with TRBD2 matching 11 bases. This CDR3 is built from 19 residues. Looked up from germline, CDR1 is SGDLS and CDR2 is YYNGEE. The ends lost 3 bases at V and 0 bases at J; junction bases unmatched: 12. The CDR3 coding sequence is TGTGCCAGCAGCGCCGGAGGGGTAGCGGGGGGGCTAAGCACAGATACGCAGTATTTT. It specifies CASSAGGVAGGLSTDTQYF.

The chain has TRBV18 and TRBJ1-5; unclear D gene. From germline, CDR1 is KGHSH and CDR2 LQKENI. Trimming took off 5 bases at V and 1 base at J, with 9 bases between the two ends. This CDR3 spans 14 amino acids. The CDR3 sequence: CASSTGKSNQPQHF. The CDR3 DNA reads TGTGCCAGCTCAACGGGGAAGAGCAATCAGCCCCAGCATTTT.

The V gene is TRBV6-1, the J gene TRBJ1-5; tentative D call: TRBD1 (6 bases). V dropped 4 bases and J dropped 6 bases, with 19 bases sitting between them. Germline loops: CDR1 MNHNS, CDR2 SASEGT. The CDR3 runs 16 residues. CDR3: CASSGGTKRPTQPQHF. The CDR3 nucleotides read TGTGCCAGCAGTGGGGGGACAAAAAGACCCACTCAGCCCCAGCATTTT.

The chain links TRBV19 to TRBJ2-5; TRBD1 matches at 7 bases. Germline CDR1 is LNHDA and CDR2 is SQIVND (reference sequence). V shed 4 bases, J shed 4 bases, and the junction held 3 bases outside the gene matches. This CDR3 region has 13 residues. DNA of the CDR3: TGTGCCAGTAGTAGGTACAGGGGAGAGACCCAGTACTTC. Translated, it gives CASSRYRGETQYF.

J is TRBJ2-7 and V is TRBV6-5; 10 bases map to TRBD1. Germline V gives CDR1 MNHEY, CDR2 SVGAGI. V was clipped by 4 bases and J by 2 bases; unmatched bases: 8. The CDR3 consists of 16 residues. CDR3 coding DNA: TGTGCCAGCAGTTCTCTCCGCGGGACAGGGGCCTACGAGCAGTACTTC. Translating it yields CASSSLRGTGAYEQYF.

This chain connects TRBV5-1 to TRBJ1-6; the D is unclear. The CDR3 has 16 amino acids. Trimming removed 0 bases at V and 5 bases at J, with 12 bases between. The V gene's germline CDR1 is SGHRS and CDR2 YFSETQ. The CDR3 DNA is TGCGCCAGCAGCTTGGGAAGTGCCACTAATAATTCACCCCTCCACTTT. Translating gives CASSLGSATNNSPLHF. The whole variable domain, remainder taken from reference TRBV5-1 and TRBJ1-6, is KAGVTQTPRYLIKTRGQQVTLSCSPISGHRSVSWYQQTPGQGLQFLFEYFSETQRNKGNFPGRFSGRQFSNSRSEMNVSTLELGDSALYLCASSLGSATNNSPLHFGNGTRLTVT.

The V gene is TRBV10-3, the J gene TRBJ2-3, with 11 bases aligning to TRBD2. V lost 6 bases to trimming and J lost 3 bases; unmatched junction nucleotides: 5. The CDR3 spans 15 residues. CDR1 and CDR2 from the germline V gene are ENHRY and SYGVKD. CDR3 sequence reads: CAISLTSGGTDTQYF. CDR3 coding DNA: TGTGCCATCAGCCTTACTAGCGGGGGAACAGATACGCAGTATTTT.

This chain joins TRBV11-1 and TRBJ2-5; 11 bases are shared with TRBD2. This CDR3 has 16 amino acids. Germline values: CDR1 SGHAT, CDR2 FQDESV (reference sequence). With V trimmed by 1 base and J by 5 bases, 6 bases remained unmatched. The CDR3 sequence: CASSLEGPSGGETQYF. The CDR3 nucleotides are TGTGCCAGCAGCTTAGAAGGCCCTAGCGGGGGGGAGACCCAGTACTTC.

This rearrangement joins TRBV6-5 to TRBJ2-5; D is possibly TRBD2 (7 bases). Trimming shortened V by 8 bases and J by 6 bases, and 13 bases separated the two germline ends. Germline CDR1 reads MNHEY; CDR2 reads SVGAGI. The CDR3 loop spans 12 amino acids. The CDR3 reads CASGGAGKTQYF. The CDR3 nucleotides are TGTGCCAGCGGGGGGGCCGGAAAGACCCAGTACTTC.

The J gene is TRBJ1-6, the V gene TRBV5-4; D not resolved. Germline V gene data show CDR1 as SGHNT and CDR2 as YYREEE (reference sequence). V lost 0 bases to trimming and J lost 3 bases, with 10 bases between them. The CDR3 consists of 16 residues. CDR3 residues: CASSLADSGYNSPLHF. For the CDR3, the DNA is TGTGCCAGCAGCTTGGCCGACTCCGGCTATAATTCACCCCTCCACTTT.

V is TRBV2 and J is TRBJ2-7, with D perhaps TRBD1 (7 bases). The CDR3 consists of 15 residues. Germline CDR1 SNHLY, CDR2 FYNNEI. The V end was cut by 4 bases, the J end by 4 bases, with 17 bases between. The CDR3 reads CASSGGRQGGYEQYF. The CDR3 nucleotides are TGTGCCAGCAGTGGGGGCCGACAGGGAGGATACGAGCAGTACTTC.